This T cell receptor (beta chain) was sequenced during a study of T cells in Graves' hyperthyroidism and ophthalmopathy. This clonotype was seen ten or more times. Amplification of TCR beta CDR3 regions used RNA as the template. HTBI primers drove first-round RT-PCR of the TCR CDR3. MiXCR, applied by TCRdb to the multiplex PCR reads, yields one record per CDR3 protein. The data contain approximately 610,000 distinct CDR3 sequences, 16% of them singletons. The CDR3 loop spans 17 amino acids. V shed 3 bases and J 0 bases; nucleotides not matched to a gene: 5. This rearrangement joins TRBV12-3 or TRBV12-4 to TRBJ2-6, with 7 nucleotides matching TRBD1. Specimen: blood. The sequence derives from a young woman with Graves' hyperthyroidism. The DNA of the CDR3 is TGTGCCAGCAGTTTGGACAGGACATTCTCTGGGGCCAACGTCCTGACTTTC. This gives the protein CASSLDRTFSGANVLTF.